Listed below are T cell receptor beta chains from one sample, sequenced in a study of cytomegalovirus exposure and HLA in healthy donors. Profiled with immunoSEQ multiplex PCR; TCRdb holds only in-frame clones, not every one. The table shows approximately 170,000 clones, with about 77% occurring only once. Sequenced sample: PBMCs. The receptor set was obtained from a woman between 35 and 50 years old in good health and CMV-seropositive. The CDR3 runs from the conserved cysteine through the conserved F or W. The order of the fields is D gene, J gene, V gene, clone size, CDR3 DNA, CDR3 protein. D genes are given only for firm matches. The size field is filled for only some rows; it gives once, few, many or a size class.

D: .
J: TRBJ2-7
V: TRBV4-3
size: .
DNA: TGCGCCAGCAGCCAAGAGGTGGCCAGATCCTACGAGCAGTACTTC
CDR3: CASSQEVARSYEQYF

D: .
J: TRBJ1-4
V: TRBV19
size: .
DNA: TGTGCCAGTAGTATAGATCGGACAGTCCCCCATGAAAAACTGTTTTTT
CDR3: CASSIDRTVPHEKLFF

D: TRBD1
J: TRBJ2-3
V: TRBV27
size: .
DNA: TGTGCCAGCAGTTCACTACAGGGGGATACGCAGTATTTT
CDR3: CASSSLQGDTQYF

D: TRBD2
J: TRBJ2-2
V: TRBV5-4
size: .
DNA: TGTGCCAGCAGCTTTGATCTAGCGGGGGGCTCCAACACCGGGGAGCTGTTTTTT
CDR3: CASSFDLAGGSNTGELFF

D: .
J: TRBJ2-2
V: TRBV7-9
size: .
DNA: TGTGCCAGCAGCTTATCGGCCGGGGAGCTGTTTTTT
CDR3: CASSLSAGELFF

D: TRBD2
J: TRBJ2-3
V: TRBV30
size: few
DNA: TGTGCCTGGAGTGTAGCGGGAGGAGATACGCAGTATTTT
CDR3: CAWSVAGGDTQYF

D: .
J: TRBJ1-2
V: TRBV19
size: .
DNA: TGTGCCAGTAGTATGGGAAGTCGGGGAAGTAATGGCTACACCTTC
CDR3: CASSMGSRGSNGYTF

D: .
J: TRBJ1-5
V: TRBV19
size: .
DNA: TGTGCCAGTAGTATAGATCCCACAGGCCTAACCAGGCATTTT
CDR3: CASSIDPTGLTRHF

D: .
J: TRBJ2-1
V: TRBV20-1
size: .
DNA: TGCAGTGCGGGGCTACACAATGAGCAGTTCTTC
CDR3: CSAGLHNEQFF

D: .
J: TRBJ2-1
V: TRBV14
size: .
DNA: TGTGCCAGCAGCCAACTCCGGGCTAGCTCTGTGCGGAATGAGCAGTTCTTC
CDR3: CASSQLRASSVRNEQFF

D: .
J: TRBJ2-4
V: TRBV20-1
size: .
DNA: TGCAGTGCTAGATCTCTGGCCATTCAGTACTTC
CDR3: CSARSLAIQYF

D: .
J: TRBJ1-4
V: TRBV6-1
size: .
DNA: TGTGCCAGCAGTGAAGGACAGTATGAAAAACTGTTTTTT
CDR3: CASSEGQYEKLFF

D: .
J: TRBJ2-7
V: TRBV7-8
size: .
DNA: TGTGCCAGCAGCTTAGCGGGGGGGCTCTCCTACGAGCAGTACTTC
CDR3: CASSLAGGLSYEQYF